Sequencing of this T cell receptor (beta chain) was carried out in a study of blood T cell repertoires in COVID-19. For the study at large: Sources were T cells, B-cell-depleted T cells, or PBMCs; the material itself was cDNA or gDNA.

Methods used by the authors: Counts of nucleated cells, estimated from reference gene primer amplification, were obtained. TCRdb's table, derived via immunoSEQ multiplex PCR, lists solely in-frame clones and lacks some. Clonal size and the V and J genes are those of that table, whereas D and trimming came from the DNA. The sample consists of 190,000 or so clones, around 89% of them appearing once. The CDR3 sequence is 14 residues long. Trimming cost V 1 base and J 4 bases, with 10 bases left between them. Germline V gene sequence: CDR1 SEHNR, CDR2 FQNEAQ (reference sequence). The TCR sequence derives from a man over 45 with acute or convalescent COVID-19. The chain uses TRBV7-9 and TRBJ2-5; tentative D call: TRBD2 (5 bases). The source material was peripheral blood. The DNA of the CDR3 is TGTGCCAGCAGCTTAGGAACCGGGATAGAGACCCAGTACTTC. The encoded protein is CASSLGTGIETQYF.